This record concerns one T cell receptor beta chain sequence. The data originate from a study of PD-L1 blockade in urothelial cancer. Study summary: Analyses were performed on blood at 3 weeks after treatment start (the second dose) and at 6 weeks. When blood samples were assessed, the median T cell count was about 140,000.

Trimming at V came to 1 base and at J to 5 bases, leaving 6 bases not matched to a gene. The CDR3 runs 15 residues. The germline gives CDR1 SGHKS, CDR2 YYEKEE (reference sequence). Spiking each PCR with synthetic TCR analog templates was performed. Profiling relied on immunoSEQ multiplex PCR, and the TCRdb table lists in-frame clones only, not all of them. The table has 100,000 to 150,000 clones, less than 85% seen once. The time point: pretreatment peripheral blood. Each individual provided 1 to 8 samples (taken pretreatment and on-treatment). The sequences come from PBMCs, collected around atezolizumab (anti-PD-L1) treatment. This chain uses TRBV5-5 with TRBJ2-7; 10 bases fit TRBD1. The sequence derives from a man aged 50 to 59 with urothelial cancer. CDR3 coding DNA: TGTGCCAGCAGCTTGCCCGGACAGGGGGTCCACGAGCAGTACTTC. This gives the protein CASSLPGQGVHEQYF. Full variable domain (rest looked up from reference TRBV5-5 and TRBJ2-7): DAGVTQSPTHLIKTRGQQVTLRCSPISGHKSVSWYQQVLGQGPQFIFQYYEKEERGRGNFPDRFSARQFPNYSSELNVNALLLGDSALYLCASSLPGQGVHEQYFGPGTRLTVT.